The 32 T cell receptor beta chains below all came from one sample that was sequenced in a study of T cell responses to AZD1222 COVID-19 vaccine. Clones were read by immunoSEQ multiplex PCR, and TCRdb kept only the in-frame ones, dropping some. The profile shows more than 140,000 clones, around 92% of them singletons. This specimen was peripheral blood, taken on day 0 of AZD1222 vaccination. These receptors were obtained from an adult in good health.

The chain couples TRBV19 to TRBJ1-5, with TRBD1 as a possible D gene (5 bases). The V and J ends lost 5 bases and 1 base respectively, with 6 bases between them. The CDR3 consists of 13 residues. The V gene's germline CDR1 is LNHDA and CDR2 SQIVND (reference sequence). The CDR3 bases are TGTGCCAGTAGTGGGGGAAGCAATCAGCCCCAGCATTTT. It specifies CASSGGSNQPQHF.

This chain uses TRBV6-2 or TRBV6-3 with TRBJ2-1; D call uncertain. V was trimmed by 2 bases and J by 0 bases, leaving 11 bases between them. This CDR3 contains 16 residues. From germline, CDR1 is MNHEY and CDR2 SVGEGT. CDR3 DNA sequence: TGTGCCAGCAGTTACGATTCGAGGAGCTCCTACAATGAGCAGTTCTTC. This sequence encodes CASSYDSRSSYNEQFF.

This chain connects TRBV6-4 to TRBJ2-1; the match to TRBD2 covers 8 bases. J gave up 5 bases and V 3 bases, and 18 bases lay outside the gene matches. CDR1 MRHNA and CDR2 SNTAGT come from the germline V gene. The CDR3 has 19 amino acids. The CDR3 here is CASSEGTGGPSSPNNEQFF. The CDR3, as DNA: TGTGCCAGCAGTGAAGGAACGGGAGGGCCGTCTTCTCCCAACAATGAGCAGTTCTTC.

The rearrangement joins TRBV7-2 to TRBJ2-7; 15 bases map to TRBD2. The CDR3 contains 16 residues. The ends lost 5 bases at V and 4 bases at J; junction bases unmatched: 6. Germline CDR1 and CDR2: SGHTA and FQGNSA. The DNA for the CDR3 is TGTGCCAGCAGCGACGGGACTAGCGGGAGGAAGTACGAGCAGTACTTC. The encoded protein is CASSDGTSGRKYEQYF.

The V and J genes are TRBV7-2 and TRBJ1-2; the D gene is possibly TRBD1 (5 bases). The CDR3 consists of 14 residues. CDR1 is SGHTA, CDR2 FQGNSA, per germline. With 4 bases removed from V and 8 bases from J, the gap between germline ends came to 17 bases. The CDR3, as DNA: TGTGCCAGCAGCTATACCGGGGGATCGAAAGGCTACACCTTC. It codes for CASSYTGGSKGYTF.

CDR3 amino acids: CASRWLGGDYGYTF. The DNA for the CDR3 is TGTGCCAGCAGATGGCTGGGTGGGGACTATGGCTACACCTTC. The chain combines TRBV27 with TRBJ1-2; D gene unclear. V was cut by 6 bases and J by 3 bases, with 14 bases left in between. This CDR3 region has 14 residues. CDR1 and CDR2 from the germline V gene are MNHEY and SMNVEV (reference sequence).

The CDR3 sequence: CASSTAGGSYNEQFF. The CDR3 nucleotides are TGTGCCAGCAGCACGGCGGGGGGGTCCTACAATGAGCAGTTCTTC. The chain uses TRBV9 and TRBJ2-1, with 9 positions matching TRBD2. Germline CDR1 SGDLS, CDR2 YYNGEE. The CDR3 extends over 15 amino acids. With 4 bases clipped from V and 1 base from J, the junction kept 3 bases outside the gene matches.

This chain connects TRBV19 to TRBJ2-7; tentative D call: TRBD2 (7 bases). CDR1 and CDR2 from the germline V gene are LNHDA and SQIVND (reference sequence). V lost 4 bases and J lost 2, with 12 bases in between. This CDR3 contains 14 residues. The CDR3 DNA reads TGTGCCAGTAGTAACGTGGGGGGGCCCTACGAGCAGTACTTC. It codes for CASSNVGGPYEQYF.

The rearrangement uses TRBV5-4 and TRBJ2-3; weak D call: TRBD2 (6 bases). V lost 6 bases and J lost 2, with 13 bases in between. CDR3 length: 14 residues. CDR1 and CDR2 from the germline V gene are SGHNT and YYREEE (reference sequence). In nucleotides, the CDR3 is TGTGCCAGCAAGTCGGGCGGGGCCACAGATACGCAGTATTTT. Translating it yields CASKSGGATDTQYF. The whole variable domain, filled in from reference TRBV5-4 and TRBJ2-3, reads ETGVTQSPTHLIKTRGQQVTLRCSSQSGHNTVSWYQQALGQGPQFIFQYYREEENGRGNFPPRFSGLQFPNYSSELNVNALELDDSALYLCASKSGGATDTQYFGPGTRLTVL.

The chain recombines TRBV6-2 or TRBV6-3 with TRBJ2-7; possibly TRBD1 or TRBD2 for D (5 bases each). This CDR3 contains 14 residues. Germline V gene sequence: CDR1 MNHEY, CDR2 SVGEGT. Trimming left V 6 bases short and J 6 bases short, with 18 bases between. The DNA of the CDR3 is TGTGCCAGCAGCCCTCGGGGACGGGTCGGCGAGCAGTACTTC. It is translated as CASSPRGRVGEQYF.

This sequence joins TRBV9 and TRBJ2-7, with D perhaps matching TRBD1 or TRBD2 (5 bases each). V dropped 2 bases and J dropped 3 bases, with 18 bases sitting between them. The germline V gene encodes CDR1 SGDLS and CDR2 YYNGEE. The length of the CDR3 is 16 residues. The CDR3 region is CASSVSPGQGGYEQYF. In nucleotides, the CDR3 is TGTGCCAGCAGCGTGTCCCCGGGGCAGGGTGGCTACGAGCAGTACTTC.

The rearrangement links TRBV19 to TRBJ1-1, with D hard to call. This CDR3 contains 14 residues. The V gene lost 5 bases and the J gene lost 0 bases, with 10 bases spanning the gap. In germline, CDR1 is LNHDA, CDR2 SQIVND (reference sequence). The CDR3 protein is CASSWAGLNTEAFF. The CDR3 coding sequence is TGTGCCAGTAGTTGGGCAGGATTGAACACTGAAGCTTTCTTT.

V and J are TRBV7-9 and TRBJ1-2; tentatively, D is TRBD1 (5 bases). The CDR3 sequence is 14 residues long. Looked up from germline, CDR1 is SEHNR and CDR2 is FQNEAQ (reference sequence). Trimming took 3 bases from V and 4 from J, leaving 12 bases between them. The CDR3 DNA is TGTGCCAGCAGCTTTCGCCGGGACCCCTATGGCTACACCTTC. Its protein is CASSFRRDPYGYTF.

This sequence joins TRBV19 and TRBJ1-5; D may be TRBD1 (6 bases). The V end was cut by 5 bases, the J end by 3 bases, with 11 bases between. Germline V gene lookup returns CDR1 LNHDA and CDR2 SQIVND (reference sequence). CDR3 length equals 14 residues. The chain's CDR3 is CASSGGRVNQPQHF. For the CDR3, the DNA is TGTGCCAGTAGTGGGGGCAGGGTCAATCAGCCCCAGCATTTT. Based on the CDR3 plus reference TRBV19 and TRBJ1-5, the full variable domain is DGGITQSPKYLFRKEGQNVTLSCEQNLNHDAMYWYRQDPGQGLRLIYYSQIVNDFQKGDIAEGYSVSREKKESFPLTVTSAQKNPTAFYLCASSGGRVNQPQHFGDGTRLSIL.

The CDR3 region is CASSNSGGAYEQYF. CDR3 in DNA: TGTGCCAGCAGTAATAGCGGGGGGGCCTACGAGCAGTACTTC. The chain links TRBV7-2 to TRBJ2-7, with 11 bases fitting TRBD2. The trim removed 6 bases at V and 2 bases at J, leaving 3 bases unmatched. The CDR3 contains 14 residues. Germline CDR1 is SGHTA and CDR2 is FQGNSA.

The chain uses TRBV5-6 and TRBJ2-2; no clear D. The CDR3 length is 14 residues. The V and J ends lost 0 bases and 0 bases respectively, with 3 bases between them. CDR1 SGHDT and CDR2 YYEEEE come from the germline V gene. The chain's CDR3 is CASSLVTNTGELFF. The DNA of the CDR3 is TGTGCCAGCAGCTTGGTGACGAACACCGGGGAGCTGTTTTTT.

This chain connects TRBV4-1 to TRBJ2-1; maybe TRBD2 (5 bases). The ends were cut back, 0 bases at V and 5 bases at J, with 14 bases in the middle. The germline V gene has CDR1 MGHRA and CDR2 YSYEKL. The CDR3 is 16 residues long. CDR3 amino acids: CASSQDRGRLDNEQFF. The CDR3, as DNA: TGCGCCAGCAGCCAAGATCGGGGTCGGTTGGACAATGAGCAGTTCTTC.

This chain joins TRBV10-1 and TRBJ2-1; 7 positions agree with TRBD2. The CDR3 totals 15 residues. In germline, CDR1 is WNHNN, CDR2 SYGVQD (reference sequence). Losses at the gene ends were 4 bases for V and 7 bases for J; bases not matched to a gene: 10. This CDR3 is CASSATSRALNEQFF. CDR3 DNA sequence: TGCGCCAGCAGTGCGACTAGCCGGGCTTTGAATGAGCAGTTCTTC.

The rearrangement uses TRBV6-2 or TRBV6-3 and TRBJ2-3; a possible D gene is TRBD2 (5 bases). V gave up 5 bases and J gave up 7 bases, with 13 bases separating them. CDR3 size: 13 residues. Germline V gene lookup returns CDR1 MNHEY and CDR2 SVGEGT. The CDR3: CASSPSGDYTQYF. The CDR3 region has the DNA TGTGCCAGCAGTCCGTCCGGGGATTATACGCAGTATTTT.

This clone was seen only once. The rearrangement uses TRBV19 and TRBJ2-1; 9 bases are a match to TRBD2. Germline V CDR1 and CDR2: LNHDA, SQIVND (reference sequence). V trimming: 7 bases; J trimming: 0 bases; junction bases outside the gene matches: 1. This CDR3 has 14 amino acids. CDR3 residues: CASNSGSSYNEQFF. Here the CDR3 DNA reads TGTGCCAGTAATAGCGGGAGCTCCTACAATGAGCAGTTCTTC.

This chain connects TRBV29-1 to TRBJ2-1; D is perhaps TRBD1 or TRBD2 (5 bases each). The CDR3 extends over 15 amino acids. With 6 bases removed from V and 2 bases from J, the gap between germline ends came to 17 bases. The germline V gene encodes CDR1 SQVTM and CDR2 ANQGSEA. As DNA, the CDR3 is TGCAGCGTAACCACTGGGACGGCGACCTACAATGAGCAGTTCTTC. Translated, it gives CSVTTGTATYNEQFF.

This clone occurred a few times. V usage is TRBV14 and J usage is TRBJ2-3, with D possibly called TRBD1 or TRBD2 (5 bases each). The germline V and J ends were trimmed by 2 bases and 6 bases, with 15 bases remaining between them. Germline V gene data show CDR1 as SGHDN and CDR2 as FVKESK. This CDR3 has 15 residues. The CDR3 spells CASSQQRGPWDTQYF. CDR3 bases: TGTGCCAGCAGCCAACAGAGGGGCCCTTGGGATACGCAGTATTTT.

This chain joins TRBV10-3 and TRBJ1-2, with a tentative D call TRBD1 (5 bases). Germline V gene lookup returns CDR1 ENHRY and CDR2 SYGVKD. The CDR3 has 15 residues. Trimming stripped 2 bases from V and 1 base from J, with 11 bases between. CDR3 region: CAISEPGEINYGYTF. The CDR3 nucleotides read TGTGCCATCAGTGAGCCGGGGGAGATTAACTATGGCTACACCTTC.

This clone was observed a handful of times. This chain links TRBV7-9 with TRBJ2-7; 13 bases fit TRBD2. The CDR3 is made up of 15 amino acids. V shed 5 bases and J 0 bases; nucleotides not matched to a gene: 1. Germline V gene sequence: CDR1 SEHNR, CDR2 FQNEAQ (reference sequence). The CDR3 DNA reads TGTGCCAGCAGCCGGACTAGCGGGGGCTCCTACGAGCAGTACTTC. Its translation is CASSRTSGGSYEQYF. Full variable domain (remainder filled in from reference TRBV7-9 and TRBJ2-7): DTGVSQNPRHKITKRGQNVTFRCDPISEHNRLYWYRQTLGQGPEFLTYFQNEAQLEKSRLLSDRFSAERPKGSFSTLEIQRTEQGDSAMYLCASSRTSGGSYEQYFGPGTRLTVT.

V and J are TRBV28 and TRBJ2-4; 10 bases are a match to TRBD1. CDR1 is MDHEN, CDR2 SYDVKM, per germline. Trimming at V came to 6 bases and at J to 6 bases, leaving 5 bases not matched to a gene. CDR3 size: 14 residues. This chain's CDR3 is CASSRRTGGNIQYF. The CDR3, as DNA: TGTGCCAGCAGCCGTCGGACAGGGGGAAACATTCAGTACTTC.

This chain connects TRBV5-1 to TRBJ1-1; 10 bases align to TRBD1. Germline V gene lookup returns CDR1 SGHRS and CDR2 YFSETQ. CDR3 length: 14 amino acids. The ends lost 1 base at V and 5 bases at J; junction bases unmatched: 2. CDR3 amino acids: CASSLLGQGTEAFF. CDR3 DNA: TGCGCCAGCAGCTTGTTGGGACAGGGGACTGAAGCTTTCTTT.

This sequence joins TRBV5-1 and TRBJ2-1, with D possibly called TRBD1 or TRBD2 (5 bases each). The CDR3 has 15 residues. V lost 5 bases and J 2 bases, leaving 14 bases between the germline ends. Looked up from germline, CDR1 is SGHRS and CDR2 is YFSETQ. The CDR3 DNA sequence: TGCGCCAGCAGGCAATTCCAGGGAGCCTACAATGAGCAGTTCTTC. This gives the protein CASRQFQGAYNEQFF. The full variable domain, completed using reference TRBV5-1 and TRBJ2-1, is KAGVTQTPRYLIKTRGQQVTLSCSPISGHRSVSWYQQTPGQGLQFLFEYFSETQRNKGNFPGRFSGRQFSNSRSEMNVSTLELGDSALYLCASRQFQGAYNEQFFGPGTRLTVL.

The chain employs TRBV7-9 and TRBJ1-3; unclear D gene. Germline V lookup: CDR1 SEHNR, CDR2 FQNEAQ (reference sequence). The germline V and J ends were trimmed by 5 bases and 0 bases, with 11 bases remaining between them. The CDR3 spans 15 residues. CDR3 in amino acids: CASSHGWGSGNTIYF. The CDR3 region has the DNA TGTGCCAGCAGCCATGGGTGGGGCTCTGGAAACACCATATATTTT.

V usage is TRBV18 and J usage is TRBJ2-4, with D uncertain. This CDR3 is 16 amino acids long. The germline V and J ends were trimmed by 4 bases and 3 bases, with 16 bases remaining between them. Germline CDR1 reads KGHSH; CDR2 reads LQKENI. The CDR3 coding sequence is TGTGCCAGCTCACTACCCGTTTTGGAGAGCAAAAACATTCAGTACTTC. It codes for CASSLPVLESKNIQYF.

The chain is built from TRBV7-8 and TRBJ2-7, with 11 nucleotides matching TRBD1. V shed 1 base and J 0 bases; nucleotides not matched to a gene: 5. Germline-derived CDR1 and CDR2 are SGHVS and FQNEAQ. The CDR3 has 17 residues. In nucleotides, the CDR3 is TGTGCCAGCAGCTTAGGGACAGGGGGCCTCCTCTCCTACGAGCAGTACTTC. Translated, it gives CASSLGTGGLLSYEQYF.

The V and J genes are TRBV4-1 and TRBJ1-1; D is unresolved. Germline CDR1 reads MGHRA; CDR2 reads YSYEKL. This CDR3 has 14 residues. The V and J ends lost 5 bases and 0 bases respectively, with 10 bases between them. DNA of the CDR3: TGCGCCAGCAGCTCCGGGAACATGAACACTGAAGCTTTCTTT. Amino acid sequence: CASSSGNMNTEAFF.

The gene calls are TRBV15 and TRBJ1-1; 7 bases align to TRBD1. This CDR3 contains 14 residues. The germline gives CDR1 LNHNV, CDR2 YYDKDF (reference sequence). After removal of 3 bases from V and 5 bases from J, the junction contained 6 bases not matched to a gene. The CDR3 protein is CATSSGQAGTEAFF. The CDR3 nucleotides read TGTGCCACCAGCAGTGGACAGGCGGGGACTGAAGCTTTCTTT.